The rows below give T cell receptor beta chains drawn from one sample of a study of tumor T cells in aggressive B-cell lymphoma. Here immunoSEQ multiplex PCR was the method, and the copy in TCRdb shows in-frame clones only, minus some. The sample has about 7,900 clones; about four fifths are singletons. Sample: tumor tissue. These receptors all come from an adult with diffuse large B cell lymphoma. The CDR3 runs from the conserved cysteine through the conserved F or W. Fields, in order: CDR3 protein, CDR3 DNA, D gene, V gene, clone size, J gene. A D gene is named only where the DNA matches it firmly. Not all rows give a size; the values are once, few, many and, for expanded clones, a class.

CDR3 protein: CASSESSGSRWEQYF
CDR3 DNA: TGTGCCAGCAGTGAATCTAGCGGGTCCAGGTGGGAGCAGTACTTC
D gene: TRBD2
V gene: TRBV6-1
clone size: NA
J gene: TRBJ2-7

CDR3 protein: CASSSGLAGSYEQYF
CDR3 DNA: TGCGCCAGCAGCTCAGGACTAGCAGGCTCTTACGAGCAGTACTTC
D gene: TRBD2
V gene: TRBV10-1
clone size: NA
J gene: TRBJ2-7

CDR3 protein: CASRFRGRTDTQYF
CDR3 DNA: TGTGCCAGCAGATTTCGCGGGAGGACAGATACGCAGTATTTT
D gene: TRBD2
V gene: TRBV6-5
clone size: NA
J gene: TRBJ2-3

CDR3 protein: CASSNRRGRTEAFF
CDR3 DNA: TGTGCCAGCAGCAACCGCAGGGGACGGACTGAAGCTTTCTTT
D gene: NA
V gene: TRBV7-8
clone size: few
J gene: TRBJ1-1

CDR3 protein: CASSLLTGGVGQFF
CDR3 DNA: TGTGCCAGCAGCTTATTGACCGGGGGGGTCGGGCAGTTCTTC
D gene: TRBD2
V gene: TRBV7-2
clone size: NA
J gene: TRBJ2-1

CDR3 protein: CASSPRQGLTEAFF
CDR3 DNA: TGTGCCAGTAGTCCCCGACAGGGGCTTACTGAAGCTTTCTTT
D gene: TRBD1
V gene: TRBV19
clone size: NA
J gene: TRBJ1-1

CDR3 protein: CASSEWLGQAYEQYF
CDR3 DNA: TGTGCCAGCAGTGAATGGTTAGGACAGGCCTACGAGCAGTACTTC
D gene: TRBD1
V gene: TRBV6-1
clone size: NA
J gene: TRBJ2-7

CDR3 protein: CASSPLAGGQETQYF
CDR3 DNA: TGTGCCAGCAGTCCCCTAGCGGGAGGTCAAGAGACCCAGTACTTC
D gene: TRBD2
V gene: TRBV25-1
clone size: NA
J gene: TRBJ2-5

CDR3 protein: CASSSPLAGEAGETQYF
CDR3 DNA: TGTGCCAGCAGCTCGCCCCTAGCGGGAGAGGCGGGAGAGACCCAGTACTTC
D gene: TRBD2
V gene: TRBV28
clone size: NA
J gene: TRBJ2-5

CDR3 protein: CASSRPPGETQYF
CDR3 DNA: TGTGCCAGCAGTCGTCCTCCGGGGGAGACCCAGTACTTC
D gene: NA
V gene: TRBV6-1
clone size: NA
J gene: TRBJ2-5

CDR3 protein: CAWSVPGTGELFF
CDR3 DNA: TGTGCCTGGAGTGTACCCGGCACCGGGGAGCTGTTTTTT
D gene: NA
V gene: TRBV30
clone size: NA
J gene: TRBJ2-2

CDR3 protein: CASSVGGSGGLYEQYF
CDR3 DNA: TGTGCCAGCAGCGTAGGGGGTAGCGGGGGACTTTACGAGCAGTACTTC
D gene: TRBD2
V gene: TRBV9
clone size: NA
J gene: TRBJ2-7

CDR3 protein: CASSFSFLGGKAYNEQFF
CDR3 DNA: TGTGCCAGCAGCTTCTCCTTTTTGGGGGGGAAGGCCTACAATGAGCAGTTCTTC
D gene: TRBD2
V gene: TRBV7-8
clone size: NA
J gene: TRBJ2-1

CDR3 protein: CASSPGTGGYTIYF
CDR3 DNA: TGCGCCAGCAGCCCTGGGACAGGGGGATACACCATATATTTT
D gene: TRBD1
V gene: TRBV5-1
clone size: NA
J gene: TRBJ1-3

CDR3 protein: CASSAPFGTSGSPSSEQYF
CDR3 DNA: TGTGCCAGCAGTGCCCCCTTCGGGACTAGCGGGAGTCCAAGCTCCGAGCAGTACTTC
D gene: TRBD2
V gene: TRBV2
clone size: NA
J gene: TRBJ2-7

CDR3 protein: CASSQDRWRAGIQPQHF
CDR3 DNA: TGCGCCAGCAGCCAAGATCGGTGGCGTGCAGGGATTCAGCCCCAGCATTTT
D gene: NA
V gene: TRBV4-1
clone size: NA
J gene: TRBJ1-5

CDR3 protein: CASSLQGLSSYEQYF
CDR3 DNA: TGTGCCAGCAGTTTACAGGGGCTAAGCTCCTACGAGCAGTACTTC
D gene: NA
V gene: TRBV27
clone size: few
J gene: TRBJ2-7

CDR3 protein: CASSLGEVPVGNEQFF
CDR3 DNA: TGCGCCAGCAGCTTGGGGGAGGTGCCTGTGGGCAATGAGCAGTTCTTC
D gene: NA
V gene: TRBV5-1
clone size: NA
J gene: TRBJ2-1

CDR3 protein: CASSLDLYVSLSGELFF
CDR3 DNA: TGTGCCAGCAGCTTAGATCTCTATGTTTCCTTATCCGGGGAGCTGTTTTTT
D gene: NA
V gene: TRBV11-2
clone size: NA
J gene: TRBJ2-2

CDR3 protein: CAWRVEGVYGYTF
CDR3 DNA: TGTGCCTGGAGAGTGGAAGGGGTATACGGCTACACCTTC
D gene: NA
V gene: TRBV30
clone size: NA
J gene: TRBJ1-2

CDR3 protein: CASSPAGYEQYF
CDR3 DNA: TGTGCCAGCAGCCCAGCGGGGTACGAGCAGTACTTC
D gene: TRBD2
V gene: TRBV7-2
clone size: NA
J gene: TRBJ2-7

CDR3 protein: CASSPPRGPQHF
CDR3 DNA: TGTGCCAGCAGCCCCCCCAGGGGGCCCCAGCATTTT
D gene: NA
V gene: TRBV28
clone size: NA
J gene: TRBJ1-5

CDR3 protein: CSLQGRETQYF
CDR3 DNA: TGCAGTTTACAGGGTCGGGAGACCCAGTACTTC
D gene: NA
V gene: TRBV20-1
clone size: NA
J gene: TRBJ2-5

CDR3 protein: CASSRDRNTEAFF
CDR3 DNA: TGTGCCAGCAGCCGGGACAGGAACACTGAAGCTTTCTTT
D gene: TRBD1
V gene: TRBV7-2
clone size: NA
J gene: TRBJ1-1

CDR3 protein: CAISATGGQGYTF
CDR3 DNA: TGTGCCATCAGTGCCACAGGGGGTCAAGGCTACACCTTC
D gene: TRBD1
V gene: TRBV10-3
clone size: NA
J gene: TRBJ1-2

CDR3 protein: CSVDARALGGDEQFF
CDR3 DNA: TGCAGCGTGGACGCCCGGGCCCTCGGAGGGGATGAGCAGTTCTTC
D gene: NA
V gene: TRBV29-1
clone size: NA
J gene: TRBJ2-1